These 24 T cell receptor beta chains were sequenced from one sample in a study of Ad26.COV2.S vaccination and SARS-CoV-2 variants. This table comes from immunoSEQ multiplex PCR, and its TCRdb copy is limited to in-frame clones, with some not included. Among about 350,000 clones listed, approximately 90% were seen once. The source was peripheral blood, collected after recovery from COVID-19. These receptors all come from a human donor who had recovered from COVID-19.

The rearrangement uses TRBV29-1 and TRBJ2-3; D might be TRBD2 (5 bases). V lost 3 bases, J lost 1 base, and 11 bases lay in between. This CDR3 is built from 14 residues. CDR1 is SQVTM, CDR2 ANQGSEA, per germline. The CDR3 is CSVETLAGTDTQYF. CDR3 bases: TGCAGCGTTGAGACCCTAGCAGGCACAGATACGCAGTATTTT.

The chain combines TRBV5-1 with TRBJ2-1; D not certain. In germline, CDR1 is SGHRS, CDR2 YFSETQ. Trimming left V 1 base short and J 9 bases short, with 11 bases between. This CDR3 has 13 amino acids. The CDR3 sequence: CASSLSGGVEQFF. CDR3 bases: TGCGCCAGCAGCTTGTCGGGTGGAGTTGAGCAGTTCTTC.

The V and J genes are TRBV3-1 (or the pseudogene TRBV3-2) and TRBJ2-3; unclear D gene. The length of the CDR3 is 17 residues. Trimming left V 1 base short and J 2 bases short, with 16 bases between. CDR1 is LGHDT, CDR2 YNNKEL, per germline (reference sequence). CDR3 residues: CASSQASEGRLTDTQYF. In DNA form, the CDR3 reads TGTGCCAGCAGCCAAGCATCGGAAGGACGGCTCACAGATACGCAGTATTTT.

V is TRBV13 and J is TRBJ1-6, with 7 bases aligning to TRBD1. The junction had 14 bases not matched to a gene; V was cut back by 4 bases and J by 8 bases. The CDR3 spans 17 residues. Germline V gene data show CDR1 as PRHDT and CDR2 as FYEKMQ (reference sequence). CDR3 in DNA: TGTGCCAGCAGCTCACAGGGACAGTTGGGAGTGGATTCACCCCTCCACTTT. Protein sequence: CASSSQGQLGVDSPLHF.

J is TRBJ1-2 and V is TRBV6-2 or TRBV6-3, with a possible D match to TRBD1 (5 bases). Germline-derived CDR1 and CDR2 are MNHEY and SVGEGT. V lost 2 bases, J lost 4 bases, and 11 bases lay in between. The CDR3 sequence is 14 residues long. CDR3 amino acids: CASSYIRDGYGYTF. CDR3 nucleotide sequence: TGTGCCAGCAGTTACATCCGGGACGGCTATGGCTACACCTTC.

This sequence joins TRBV7-9 and TRBJ2-5; 7 bases are a match to TRBD2. Germline CDR1 is SEHNR and CDR2 is FQNEAQ (reference sequence). The CDR3 has 18 residues. With 0 bases clipped from V and 5 bases from J, the junction kept 15 bases outside the gene matches. CDR3 region: CASSLADKRRREGETQYF. The CDR3 nucleotides read TGTGCCAGCAGCTTAGCAGATAAGAGGAGGAGGGAGGGGGAGACCCAGTACTTC. The whole variable domain, remainder taken from reference TRBV7-9 and TRBJ2-5, is DTGVSQNPRHKITKRGQNVTFRCDPISEHNRLYWYRQTLGQGPEFLTYFQNEAQLEKSRLLSDRFSAERPKGSFSTLEIQRTEQGDSAMYLCASSLADKRRREGETQYFGPGTRLLVL.

This chain uses TRBV5-6 with TRBJ1-2; D remains ambiguous. The V end was cut by 0 bases, the J end by 5 bases, with 5 bases between. CDR1 and CDR2 from the germline V gene are SGHDT and YYEEEE. This CDR3 region has 12 residues. The CDR3 DNA reads as TGTGCCAGCAGCTTGGTCGGTTATGGCTACACCTTC. Protein product: CASSLVGYGYTF.

This chain uses TRBV5-8 with TRBJ1-1, with 12 bases lining up with TRBD1. The germline V gene encodes CDR1 SGHTS and CDR2 YDEGEE. This CDR3 region has 16 residues. Trimming at V came to 4 bases and at J to 1 base, leaving 5 bases not matched to a gene. CDR3: CASSMGTGGPNTEAFF. The CDR3 DNA follows: TGTGCCAGCAGCATGGGGACAGGGGGCCCGAACACTGAAGCTTTCTTT.

The chain uses TRBV2 and TRBJ1-1; D gene ambiguous. The germline V gene encodes CDR1 SNHLY and CDR2 FYNNEI. CDR3 length: 12 amino acids. Trimming stripped 5 bases from V and 1 base from J, with 5 bases between. The CDR3 DNA reads TGTGCCAGCAGTCTCCAGAACACTGAAGCTTTCTTT. It is translated as CASSLQNTEAFF.

This clone was observed once. The rearrangement uses TRBV14 and TRBJ1-1; 11 bases agree with TRBD1. Losses at the gene ends were 0 bases for V and 5 bases for J; bases not matched to a gene: 8. The CDR3 has 17 residues. CDR1 and CDR2 from the germline V gene are SGHDN and FVKESK. CDR3 loop: CASSQDPGQGAWTEAFF. CDR3 sequence (DNA): TGTGCCAGCAGCCAAGACCCCGGACAGGGGGCTTGGACTGAAGCTTTCTTT.

With regard to this clone: The same CDR3 also results from other DNA sequences found in this sample. The rearrangement joins TRBV5-1 to TRBJ1-4, with a tentative D call TRBD1 (6 bases). This CDR3 is 14 amino acids long. The germline V gene has CDR1 SGHRS and CDR2 YFSETQ. Deletions cut 4 bases from V and 1 base from J, with 8 bases between. CDR3 bases: TGCGCCAGCAGCCTAGGGGGAACTAATGAAAAACTGTTTTTT. Protein product: CASSLGGTNEKLFF. The full variable domain, completed using reference TRBV5-1 and TRBJ1-4, is KAGVTQTPRYLIKTRGQQVTLSCSPISGHRSVSWYQQTPGQGLQFLFEYFSETQRNKGNFPGRFSGRQFSNSRSEMNVSTLELGDSALYLCASSLGGTNEKLFFGSGTQLSVL.

This clone was seen only once. The J gene is TRBJ2-5, the V gene TRBV9; tentatively, D is TRBD1 (6 bases). There are 15 residues in the CDR3. Germline V gene lookup returns CDR1 SGDLS and CDR2 YYNGEE. V lost 0 bases and J lost 2, with 11 bases in between. The CDR3 sequence is CASSVETGRQETQYF. CDR3 coding DNA: TGTGCCAGCAGCGTAGAAACAGGGCGGCAAGAGACCCAGTACTTC.

This clone was detected only once. The chain uses TRBV18 and TRBJ2-3; weak D call: TRBD1 (6 bases). The germline V and J ends were trimmed by 0 bases and 2 bases, with 12 bases remaining between them. The CDR3 covers 16 residues. The V gene's germline CDR1 is KGHSH and CDR2 LQKENI. The CDR3 region is CASSPPNRAHTDTQYF. The DNA for the CDR3 is TGTGCCAGCTCACCACCTAACAGGGCCCACACAGATACGCAGTATTTT.

The chain carries TRBV10-3 and TRBJ2-7; 9 positions match TRBD1. CDR1 ENHRY and CDR2 SYGVKD come from the germline V gene. The CDR3 spans 14 residues. The ends lost 7 bases at V and 3 bases at J; junction bases unmatched: 7. In DNA, the CDR3 is TGTGCCATCACAGGCGGGACAGGGAACTACGAGCAGTACTTC. Protein sequence: CAITGGTGNYEQYF.

This clone was seen just once. V and J are TRBV7-9 and TRBJ2-1; D may be TRBD2 (5 bases). Germline CDR1 is SEHNR and CDR2 is FQNEAQ (reference sequence). The CDR3 consists of 16 residues. Trimming took 5 bases from V and 0 from J, leaving 14 bases between them. For the CDR3, the DNA is TGTGCCAGCAGCCATAACAGCGGCAGCTCCTACAATGAGCAGTTCTTC. Protein sequence: CASSHNSGSSYNEQFF.

The chain uses TRBV19 and TRBJ1-1; TRBD1 matches 7 bases. The germline V gene has CDR1 LNHDA and CDR2 SQIVND (reference sequence). V gave up 1 base and J gave up 3 bases; unmatched junction bases: 5. The CDR3 is made up of 15 amino acids. The CDR3 region has the DNA TGTGCCAGTAGTATAGGAACAGGGGTGGACACTGAAGCTTTCTTT. Encoded protein: CASSIGTGVDTEAFF. The variable domain in full, with the rest retrieved from reference TRBV19 and TRBJ1-1, is DGGITQSPKYLFRKEGQNVTLSCEQNLNHDAMYWYRQDPGQGLRLIYYSQIVNDFQKGDIAEGYSVSREKKESFPLTVTSAQKNPTAFYLCASSIGTGVDTEAFFGQGTRLTVV.

The CDR3 region is CASSLGGQGVGYTF. CDR3 nucleotide sequence: TGCGCCAGCAGCTTGGGTGGACAGGGGGTCGGCTACACCTTC. The chain combines TRBV5-1 with TRBJ1-2; TRBD1 agrees at 10 bases. Germline CDR1 reads SGHRS; CDR2 reads YFSETQ. J was trimmed by 8 bases and V by 0 bases; bases with no gene match: 4. The CDR3 has 14 amino acids.

This sequence joins TRBV14 and TRBJ2-5; the D gene could be TRBD1 or TRBD2 (6 bases each). The CDR3 is 16 residues long. Trimming stripped 0 bases from V and 4 bases from J, with 15 bases between. Germline V CDR1 and CDR2: SGHDN, FVKESK. The CDR3 region has the DNA TGTGCCAGCAGCCAAGACAGGGGATGGAGGGGAGAGACCCAGTACTTC. This codes for CASSQDRGWRGETQYF.

J is TRBJ2-3 and V is TRBV7-9, with D possibly being TRBD1 (5 bases). The CDR3 covers 16 residues. V was shortened by 4 bases and J by 4 bases, with 18 bases between the two germline ends. Germline loops: CDR1 SEHNR, CDR2 FQNEAQ (reference sequence). This chain's CDR3 is CASSSGWGRVADTQYF. Written as DNA, the CDR3 is TGTGCCAGCAGCTCCGGCTGGGGCAGGGTTGCAGATACGCAGTATTTT.

This clone appeared once. V and J are TRBV6-5 and TRBJ2-3; TRBD2 matches at 7 bases. The germline CDR1 and CDR2 sequences are MNHEY and SVGAGI. The CDR3 sequence is 15 residues long. J gave up 3 bases and V 9 bases, and 12 bases lay outside the gene matches. For the CDR3, the DNA is TGTGCCAGTCTCTGGGTGCGGCGGGGGACAGATACGCAGTATTTT. Its translation is CASLWVRRGTDTQYF.

The V and J genes are TRBV29-1 and TRBJ1-1; D is possibly TRBD1 (6 bases). The germline gives CDR1 SQVTM, CDR2 ANQGSEA. This CDR3 spans 12 amino acids. V was clipped by 8 bases and J by 4 bases, with 14 bases between them. The CDR3: CSWGRGPTEAFF. In nucleotides, the CDR3 is TGCAGCTGGGGCCGGGGGCCCACTGAAGCTTTCTTT.

CDR3 in amino acids: CASSQDLNYGYTF. Written as DNA, the CDR3 is TGTGCCAGCAGCCAAGATCTTAACTATGGCTACACCTTC. The chain employs TRBV14 and TRBJ1-2; D gene uncertain. Germline V gene sequence: CDR1 SGHDN, CDR2 FVKESK. The CDR3 has 13 amino acids. The V gene lost 0 bases and the J gene lost 1 base, with 3 bases spanning the gap.

The chain has TRBV5-1 and TRBJ1-4, with D unclear. The CDR3 loop spans 12 amino acids. Germline V gene lookup returns CDR1 SGHRS and CDR2 YFSETQ. V lost 2 bases to trimming and J lost 14 bases, with 13 bases between them. CDR3 amino acids: CASSFTEGDLFF. CDR3 sequence (DNA): TGCGCCAGCAGCTTTACGGAGGGAGATCTGTTTTTT.

The gene calls are TRBV18 and TRBJ1-1, with unresolved D. Trimming shortened V by 2 bases and J by 3 bases, and 13 bases separated the two germline ends. The CDR3 loop spans 15 amino acids. Germline V lookup: CDR1 KGHSH, CDR2 LQKENI. Written as DNA, the CDR3 is TGTGCCAGCTCACCATCCAAGGGTGAATACACTGAAGCTTTCTTT. Its translation is CASSPSKGEYTEAFF.